This note documents a single TCR beta chain sequence. Its antigen is still unknown. A multiplex PCR was run with 60 Vbeta primers and 13 Jbeta primers. Clones were read by immunoSEQ multiplex PCR, and TCRdb kept only the in-frame ones, dropping some. The sample lists about 83,000 clones; roughly 80% were seen once. The data are from a study of cytomegalovirus exposure and HLA in healthy donors. Overall study context: In a previous analysis, some 120 million unique TCR beta sequences were found from 150 million to 200 million T cells. Study outcomes and limitations: Later work found that TCR association rates differed between HLA loci; DRB1 had the most and HLA-C the fewest.

V lost 5 bases to trimming and J lost 7 bases, with 21 bases between them. Germline values: CDR1 MDHEN, CDR2 SYDVKM. The CDR3 covers 15 residues. This clonotype was obtained from a woman between 25 and 40 years old in good health and CMV-seronegative. The specimen was PBMCs. J is TRBJ2-7 and V is TRBV28; D perhaps matches TRBD1 (6 bases). The CDR3 sequence is CASSPTPLGAVEQYF. CDR3 in DNA: TGTGCCAGCAGTCCCACCCCGCTGGGGGCGGTTGAGCAGTACTTC.